This T cell receptor (beta chain) was captured by sequencing in a study of blood T cell repertoires in COVID-19. As for the study in general: From T cells, B-cell-depleted T cells, or PBMCs came the material, which was cDNA or gDNA.

Original handling: Reference gene primer amplification yielded estimated nucleated cell counts. TCRdb keeps only in-frame clones here, not all; method: immunoSEQ multiplex PCR. Clonal size and the V and J genes are those of that table, whereas D and trimming came from the DNA. The sample has a few hundred thousand clones, 85% to 90% seen once. The V gene end was trimmed by 7 bases and the J gene end by 2 bases; junction bases not matched to a gene: 9. The CDR3 is 17 residues long. Germline V gives CDR1 SGHRS, CDR2 YFSETQ. Sequencing was performed on peripheral blood. This clonotype originated in a man aged 60 to 69 who had recovered from COVID-19. V gene TRBV5-1 combines with J gene TRBJ2-7; 16 bases line up with TRBD2. CDR3 region: CASSQGLAGGHTYEQYF. The CDR3 nucleotides are TGCGCCAGCTCACAGGGACTAGCGGGGGGGCATACCTACGAGCAGTACTTC.